Shown below are 12 T cell receptor beta chains from a single sample sequenced in a study of OX40 agonist ivuxolimab in advanced cancers. Libraries were built with the immunoSEQ multiplex PCR assay. TCRdb provides this immuneACCESS table in a form limited to in-frame rearrangements. Some clones are lacking; in checked studies, under half of them reflect an unresolved V gene, and why the rest are absent is not known. A total of nearly 80,000 clones appear in this sample, approximately 85% of them only once. Around 3.8% of the sample rests with the top ten. Sequencing was performed on CD4+ or CD8+ T cells sorted from blood, taken in a trial of the OX40 agonist ivuxolimab. Every receptor here comes from an adult with an advanced solid tumor such as melanoma, head and neck, liver or kidney cancer.

This chain uses TRBV7-9 with TRBJ2-2, with 10 positions matching TRBD2. Germline CDR1 reads SEHNR; CDR2 reads FQNEAQ (reference sequence). The CDR3 loop spans 16 amino acids. V lost 5 bases, J lost 6 bases, and 9 bases stayed unmatched. The CDR3 protein is CASSRGSSGSSGELFF. The CDR3 DNA reads TGTGCCAGCAGCCGGGGTTCTAGCGGGAGCTCCGGGGAGCTGTTTTTT. The entire variable domain, with the rest obtained from reference TRBV7-9 and TRBJ2-2, is as follows: DTGVSQNPRHKITKRGQNVTFRCDPISEHNRLYWYRQTLGQGPEFLTYFQNEAQLEKSRLLSDRFSAERPKGSFSTLEIQRTEQGDSAMYLCASSRGSSGSSGELFFGEGSRLTVL.

CDR3 nucleotide sequence: TGTGCCAGCAGTGAATTGGCGGGCGAGCAGTACTTC. Translation: CASSELAGEQYF. V gene TRBV25-1 combines with J gene TRBJ2-7; D might be TRBD2 (5 bases). The CDR3 length is 12 residues. Trimming removed 1 base at V and 6 bases at J, with 7 bases between. CDR1 MGHDK and CDR2 SYGVNS come from the germline V gene.

This chain connects TRBV5-4 to TRBJ1-2; 7 bases are shared with TRBD1. Germline CDR1 and CDR2: SGHNT and YYREEE (reference sequence). V trimming: 3 bases; J trimming: 7 bases; junction bases outside the gene matches: 12. This CDR3 has 15 residues. This chain's CDR3 is CASSSPGQDLSGYTF. Written as DNA, the CDR3 is TGTGCCAGCAGCTCTCCAGGACAGGACCTTTCTGGCTACACCTTC.

The chain uses TRBV5-6 and TRBJ2-5; 8 bases line up with TRBD1. Germline lookup yields CDR1 SGHDT and CDR2 YYEEEE. J was trimmed by 5 bases and V by 0 bases; bases with no gene match: 3. This CDR3 spans 14 amino acids. The CDR3 nucleotides read TGTGCCAGCAGCTTGGACAGGGGGGCGGAGACCCAGTACTTC. Its translation: CASSLDRGAETQYF.

The chain employs TRBV9 and TRBJ1-3; TRBD1 might be the D (5 bases). From germline, CDR1 is SGDLS and CDR2 YYNGEE. With 3 bases removed from V and 0 bases from J, the gap between germline ends came to 10 bases. The CDR3 spans 15 residues. The CDR3 DNA sequence: TGTGCCAGCAGCGAGACAGTCTTCTCTGGAAACACCATATATTTT. This gives the protein CASSETVFSGNTIYF.

This chain connects TRBV5-1 to TRBJ2-1, with TRBD1 matching 10 bases. The J segment lost 6 bases and the V segment lost 4 bases, leaving 7 bases of the junction unmatched. From germline, CDR1 is SGHRS and CDR2 YFSETQ. This CDR3 is 15 amino acids long. The DNA for the CDR3 is TGCGCCAGCAGCCCCCGACAGGGGGCCCTCAATGAGCAGTTCTTC. The encoded protein is CASSPRQGALNEQFF.

The V gene is TRBV9, the J gene TRBJ2-2; 8 bases map to TRBD1. The CDR3 loop spans 15 amino acids. The germline CDR1 and CDR2 sequences are SGDLS and YYNGEE. J was trimmed by 4 bases and V by 4 bases; bases with no gene match: 6. The CDR3 coding sequence is TGTGCCAGCAGCCGGGACAGGTCGGGCACCGGGGAGCTGTTTTTT. Amino acids: CASSRDRSGTGELFF. The full variable domain, in which reference TRBV9 and TRBJ2-2 provide the parts outside the CDR3, is DSGVTQTPKHLITATGQRVTLRCSPRSGDLSVYWYQQSLDQGLQFLIQYYNGEERAKGNILERFSAQQFPDLHSELNLSSLELGDSALYFCASSRDRSGTGELFFGEGSRLTVL.

The gene calls are TRBV2 and TRBJ2-7; possible D gene TRBD1, 5 bases. This CDR3 is 14 amino acids long. Trimming pared 6 bases from V and 6 bases from J, leaving 18 bases between. Germline V gives CDR1 SNHLY, CDR2 FYNNEI. The CDR3 nucleotides read TGTGCCAGCAGCCCTCGGGCAAGGACATTCGAGCAGTACTTC. As protein: CASSPRARTFEQYF.

The chain links TRBV6-5 to TRBJ2-6; the D gene is possibly TRBD1 (6 bases). Germline values: CDR1 MNHEY, CDR2 SVGAGI. The CDR3 is 15 residues long. V lost 3 bases and J lost 2, with 8 bases in between. DNA for the CDR3: TGTGCCAGCAGTTATAGGGGGACTGGGGCCAACGTCCTGACTTTC. Translated, it gives CASSYRGTGANVLTF.

CDR3 residues: CASSSLPHGYTF. In DNA, the CDR3 is TGTGCCAGCAGCTCCCTCCCCCATGGCTACACCTTC. This chain joins TRBV9 and TRBJ1-2; no clear D. The V gene's germline CDR1 is SGDLS and CDR2 YYNGEE. CDR3 length equals 12 residues. Trimming pared 4 bases from V and 6 bases from J, leaving 10 bases between. The complete variable domain, with remaining parts taken from reference TRBV9 and TRBJ1-2, reads DSGVTQTPKHLITATGQRVTLRCSPRSGDLSVYWYQQSLDQGLQFLIQYYNGEERAKGNILERFSAQQFPDLHSELNLSSLELGDSALYFCASSSLPHGYTFGSGTRLTVV.

CDR3 protein: CASSLGRLEAFF. In DNA form, the CDR3 reads TGTGCCAGCAGCTTAGGCAGGCTTGAAGCTTTCTTT. The chain carries TRBV7-2 and TRBJ1-1; no clear D. The CDR3 covers 12 residues. Trimming took 1 base from V and 7 from J, leaving 7 bases between them. Germline V gives CDR1 SGHTA, CDR2 FQGNSA.

In DNA, the CDR3 is TGTGCCAGCAGCGAAGGGACCACGAACACCGGGGAGCTGTTTTTT. Translation: CASSEGTTNTGELFF. The V gene is TRBV7-3, the J gene TRBJ2-2; D may be TRBD1 or TRBD2 (5 bases each). The CDR3 sequence is 15 residues long. V gave up 5 bases and J gave up 0 bases, with 10 bases separating them. The germline V gene has CDR1 SGHTA and CDR2 FQGTGA. Full variable domain (missing parts from reference TRBV7-3 and TRBJ2-2): GAGVSQTPSNKVTEKGKYVELRCDPISGHTALYWYRQSLGQGPEFLIYFQGTGAADDSGLPNDRFFAVRPEGSVSTLKIQRTERGDSAVYLCASSEGTTNTGELFFGEGSRLTVL.